This TCR beta chain was documented in a study of response to subunit inactivated influenza vaccine. Study results and caveats: Each seasonal influenza vaccination, the authors suggested, recruits few new T cells.

This clonotype was counted a few times. Its antigen is not identified. The CDR3 consists of 15 residues. The germline gives CDR1 LNHDA, CDR2 SQIVND (reference sequence). The V end lost 5 bases, the J end lost 8 bases, and 21 bases lay between the germline ends. TCRdb analysed the RT-PCR reads with MiXCR anew, one entry per CDR3 protein. The sample yields under 800,000 distinct CDR3 sequences, approximately 13% seen once. The clonotype comes from a man in his forties or fifties who received an inactivated influenza vaccine. The source was PBMCs from blood, collected about 14 days before vaccination. V is TRBV19 and J is TRBJ1-2; perhaps TRBD1 as D (5 bases). CDR3 sequence reads: CASSRSGRQWYGYTF. The CDR3 bases are TGTGCCAGTAGTCGGTCAGGGCGTCAATGGTACGGCTACACCTTC.